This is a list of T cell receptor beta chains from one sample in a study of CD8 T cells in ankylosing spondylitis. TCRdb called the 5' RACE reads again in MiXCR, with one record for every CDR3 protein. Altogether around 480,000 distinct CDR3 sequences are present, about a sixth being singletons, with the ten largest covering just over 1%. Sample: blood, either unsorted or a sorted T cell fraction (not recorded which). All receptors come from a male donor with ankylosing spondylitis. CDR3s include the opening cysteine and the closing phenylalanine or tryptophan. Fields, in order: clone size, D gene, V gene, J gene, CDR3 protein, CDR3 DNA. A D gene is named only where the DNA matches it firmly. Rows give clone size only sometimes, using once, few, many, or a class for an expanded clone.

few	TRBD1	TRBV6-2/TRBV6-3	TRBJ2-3	CASSYPGQPTQYF	TGTGCCAGCAGTTACCCGGGACAGCCTACGCAGTATTTT
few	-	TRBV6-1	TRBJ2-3	CASSHLDGGRGAQDTQYF	TGTGCCAGCAGTCATCTTGATGGCGGGCGGGGCGCACAAGATACGCAGTATTTT
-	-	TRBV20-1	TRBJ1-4	CSARIGGLGEKLFF	TGCAGTGCTAGGATAGGGGGGTTAGGTGAAAAACTGTTTTTT
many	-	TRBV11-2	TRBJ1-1	CASTKDMNTEAFF	TGTGCCAGCACCAAGGACATGAACACTGAAGCTTTCTTT
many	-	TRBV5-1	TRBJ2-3	CASSLGIDTQYF	TGCGCCAGCAGCTTGGGGATAGATACGCAGTATTTT
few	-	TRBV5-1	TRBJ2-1	CASSLASREQFF	TGCGCCAGCAGCTTGGCTAGCAGGGAGCAGTTCTTC
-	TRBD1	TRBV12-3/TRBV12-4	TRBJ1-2	CASSGQGGYTF	TGTGCCAGCAGCGGACAGGGGGGCTACACCTTC
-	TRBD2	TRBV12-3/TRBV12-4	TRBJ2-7	CASRKGLAGEVEQYF	TGTGCCAGCAGAAAGGGACTAGCGGGAGAGGTCGAGCAGTACTTC
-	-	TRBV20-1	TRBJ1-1	CSATSRAEAFF	TGCAGTGCAACGAGTAGGGCTGAAGCTTTCTTT
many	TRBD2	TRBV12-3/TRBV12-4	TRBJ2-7	CASSFQREPEQYF	TGTGCCAGCAGTTTTCAGCGGGAGCCCGAGCAGTACTTC
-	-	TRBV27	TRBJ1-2	CASSRSGVYGYTF	TGTGCCAGCAGTCGATCAGGGGTTTACGGCTACACCTTC
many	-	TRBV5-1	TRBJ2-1	CASSWTVNSYNEQFF	TGCGCCAGCAGCTGGACTGTGAACTCCTACAATGAGCAGTTCTTC
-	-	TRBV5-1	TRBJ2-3	CASSWGISLGGTDTQYF	TGCGCCAGCAGCTGGGGAATTTCCTTAGGGGGCACAGATACGCAGTATTTT
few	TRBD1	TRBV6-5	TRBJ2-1	CASSSWTGTEQFF	TGTGCCAGCAGTTCTTGGACAGGGACGGAGCAGTTCTTC
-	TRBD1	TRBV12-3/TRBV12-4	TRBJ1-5	CASAAGGGLGQPQHF	TGTGCCAGCGCTGCAGGAGGGGGCTTGGGACAGCCCCAGCATTTT
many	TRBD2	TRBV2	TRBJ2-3	CASSEDLSGTNTQYF	TGTGCCAGCAGTGAGGATCTTAGCGGGACGAATACGCAGTATTTT
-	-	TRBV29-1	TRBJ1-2	CSVVGQGANLYGYTF	TGCAGCGTTGTGGGGCAGGGAGCAAACCTCTATGGCTACACCTTC
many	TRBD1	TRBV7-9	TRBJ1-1	CASSRLGQGGEAFF	TGTGCCAGCAGCCGTTTAGGACAGGGCGGTGAAGCTTTCTTT
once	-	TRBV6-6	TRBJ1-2	CASSLGPAYGYTF	TGTGCCAGCAGTCTCGGGCCCGCCTATGGCTACACCTTC
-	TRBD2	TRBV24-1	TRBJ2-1	CATSRSGGDEQFF	TGTGCCACCAGCCGGAGCGGGGGGGATGAGCAGTTCTTC
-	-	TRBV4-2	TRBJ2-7	CASSQERSTLGYEQYF	TGTGCCAGCAGCCAAGAGAGGTCTACGCTGGGGTACGAGCAGTACTTC
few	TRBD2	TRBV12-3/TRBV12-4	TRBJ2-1	CASRGGLAEKNNEQFF	TGTGCCAGCAGGGGGGGACTAGCGGAAAAAAACAATGAGCAGTTCTTC
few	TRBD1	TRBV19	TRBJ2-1	CASSDPGQGQHEQFF	TGTGCCAGTAGCGATCCGGGACAGGGTCAGCATGAGCAGTTCTTC
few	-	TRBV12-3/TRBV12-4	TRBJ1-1	CASSLAGGRDTEAFF	TGTGCCAGCAGTTTAGCGGGGGGTAGAGACACTGAAGCTTTCTTT
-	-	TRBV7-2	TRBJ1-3	CASSIQGVSSGNTIYF	TGTGCCAGCAGCATACAGGGAGTCTCCTCTGGAAACACCATATATTTT
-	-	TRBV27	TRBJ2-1	CASSSGQTLIYNEQFF	TGTGCCAGCAGTTCTGGACAGACCCTAATATACAATGAGCAGTTCTTC
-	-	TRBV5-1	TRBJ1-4	CASSRDGGEKLFF	TGCGCCAGCAGCCGGGACGGCGGGGAAAAACTGTTTTTT
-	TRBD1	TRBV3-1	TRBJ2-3	CASSQGTGGADTQYF	TGTGCCAGCAGCCAAGGGACAGGGGGCGCAGATACGCAGTATTTT
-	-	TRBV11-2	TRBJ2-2	CASSWAGRNTGELFF	TGTGCCAGCAGCTGGGCCGGACGGAACACCGGGGAGCTGTTTTTT
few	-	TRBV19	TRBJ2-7	CASSTGNYEQYF	TGTGCCAGTAGTACAGGAAACTACGAGCAGTACTTC
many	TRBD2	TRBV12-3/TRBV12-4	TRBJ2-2	CASSRGLAGSTGELFF	TGTGCCAGCAGCAGAGGGCTAGCGGGAAGCACCGGGGAGCTGTTTTTT
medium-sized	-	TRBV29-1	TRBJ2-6	CSVDEVSGANVLTF	TGCAGCGTTGATGAGGTCTCTGGGGCCAACGTCCTGACTTTC
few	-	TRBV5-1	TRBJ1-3	CASSSDSFSGNTIYF	TGCGCCAGCAGCTCGGACAGCTTCTCTGGAAACACCATATATTTT
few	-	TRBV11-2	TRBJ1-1	CASSLGRVGTEAFF	TGTGCCAGCAGCTTAGGCAGGGTTGGAACTGAAGCTTTCTTT
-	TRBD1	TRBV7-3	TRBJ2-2	CASSLNIQGVTGELFF	TGTGCCAGCAGCTTAAATATACAGGGGGTTACCGGGGAGCTGTTTTTT
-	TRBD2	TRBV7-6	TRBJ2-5	CASSSGFAGVETQYF	TGTGCCAGCAGTAGTGGGTTTGCGGGGGTAGAGACCCAGTACTTC
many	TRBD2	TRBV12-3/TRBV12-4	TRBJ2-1	CASSLGKGGTSIDEQFF	TGTGCCAGCAGTTTAGGAAAGGGGGGGACTAGCATCGATGAGCAGTTCTTC
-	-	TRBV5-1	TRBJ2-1	CASSVEGAYNEQFF	TGCGCCAGCAGCGTCGAGGGGGCCTACAATGAGCAGTTCTTC
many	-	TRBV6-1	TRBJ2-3	CASRNYRTDTQYF	TGTGCCAGCAGGAATTACCGCACAGATACGCAGTATTTT
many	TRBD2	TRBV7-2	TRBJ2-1	CASSPGLAGISYNEQFF	TGTGCCAGCAGCCCAGGACTAGCGGGAATATCCTACAATGAGCAGTTCTTC
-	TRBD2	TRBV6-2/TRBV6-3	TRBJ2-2	CASSFFWTSGSTGELFF	TGTGCCAGCAGTTTTTTTTGGACTAGCGGGAGCACCGGGGAGCTGTTTTTT